The clone carrying this T cell receptor beta chain was counted a few times. Its target is not known. The germline gene is not matched at one end of the junction; a read error may be the cause. PCR was run on genomic DNA. Amplification of the beta chain CDR3 used 30 forward and 13 reverse multiplex primers. Each CDR3 protein is one row after TCRdb ran MiXCR on the multiplex PCR reads. This repertoire shows under 300,000 distinct CDR3 sequences, around 47% found once; its top ten account for about an eighth. The CDR3 has 11 residues. The sample originates from a study of type 1 and type 2 diabetes patients. The wider study: Participants included type 1 and type 2 diabetes patients plus nondiabetic controls.

General study findings and limits: V and J gene usage correlated at around 0.97 between type 2 diabetes and control samples.

This sequence was found in a young man with type 2 diabetes. The source material was peripheral blood mononuclear cells (PBMCs). This chain connects TRBV12-3 or TRBV12-4 to TRBJ2-7; possibly TRBD1 or TRBD2 for D (5 bases each). This CDR3 reads CASSGTNEQYF. Here the CDR3 DNA reads TGCGCCAGCAGTGGGACGAACGAGCAGTACTTC.